This T cell receptor beta chain came from a study of blood T cell repertoires in COVID-19. Overall study context: The study drew acute and convalescent COVID-19 samples from the United States, Italy and Spain.

This clone appeared a single time. Clones were sequenced by immunoSEQ multiplex PCR, and TCRdb holds only the in-frame ones, with some missing. The profile shows 45,000 to 55,000 clones, roughly 90% of them singletons. The V and J ends lost 0 bases and 2 bases respectively, with 13 bases between them. CDR3 size: 16 residues. Germline CDR1 and CDR2: SGHRS and YFSETQ. The TCR comes from an older man with acute or convalescent COVID-19. The source material was peripheral blood. The V call is TRBV5-1, the J call TRBJ2-3, with TRBD2 as a possible D gene (6 bases). The CDR3 DNA is TGCGCCAGCAGCTTGGCTGCGGGGACCTCCACAGATACGCAGTATTTT. This gives the protein CASSLAAGTSTDTQYF.